This T cell receptor (beta chain) was observed in a study of breast tumors, draining lymph nodes, adjacent tissues. Notes on the study in general: Compared with lymph nodes, tumors were less diverse; compared with nontumor tissue, more.

Breast cancer patients provided tissue from their axillary draining lymph nodes. The germline gives CDR1 SQVTM, CDR2 ANQGSEA. The CDR3 totals 14 residues. Using its own MiXCR run on the multiplex PCR reads, TCRdb lists one record per CDR3 protein. The sample holds approximately 180,000 distinct CDR3 sequences, 30% to 35% seen once. To note about this clonotype: The target antigen is unknown.

The V call is TRBV29-1, the J call TRBJ2-3; no firm D call. The clonotype was recovered from a female donor with breast cancer. Some clones in this sample may be carry-over from other donors' samples. Sequenced input: axillary lymph node tissue. CDR3 protein: CTYGKGINTDTQYF. Written as DNA, the CDR3 is TGCACCTACGGCAAAGGGATCAACACAGATACGCAGTATTTT.